This TCR beta chain was identified in a study of T cell responses to AZD1222 COVID-19 vaccine. V lost 7 bases and J lost 6; bases outside the gene matches: 7. Germline loops: CDR1 LGHDT, CDR2 YNNKEL (reference sequence). The CDR3 contains 15 residues. This clone was observed a single time. What it binds is not known. Study-wide points: Donors, mostly white British, included more females; clonal diversity was possibly underestimated. Baseline seropositivity occurred in only a handful of AZD1222 recipients.

Second-dose schedules of about 4 or about 12 weeks were combined. Produced via immunoSEQ multiplex PCR; TCRdb's table is partial and in-frame only. The sample lists about 110,000 clones, roughly 89% seen once, with roughly 15% in the top ten. The chain combines TRBV3-1 (or the pseudogene TRBV3-2) with TRBJ2-1, with 12 positions matching TRBD2. The starting material was peripheral blood, obtained 28 days after the second AZD1222 dose. This TCR came from an adult who received the AZD1222 COVID-19 vaccine. Here the CDR3 DNA reads TGTGCCAGCACCTTGGGACTAGCGGGTCCCAATGAGCAGTTCTTC. It encodes CASTLGLAGPNEQFF.